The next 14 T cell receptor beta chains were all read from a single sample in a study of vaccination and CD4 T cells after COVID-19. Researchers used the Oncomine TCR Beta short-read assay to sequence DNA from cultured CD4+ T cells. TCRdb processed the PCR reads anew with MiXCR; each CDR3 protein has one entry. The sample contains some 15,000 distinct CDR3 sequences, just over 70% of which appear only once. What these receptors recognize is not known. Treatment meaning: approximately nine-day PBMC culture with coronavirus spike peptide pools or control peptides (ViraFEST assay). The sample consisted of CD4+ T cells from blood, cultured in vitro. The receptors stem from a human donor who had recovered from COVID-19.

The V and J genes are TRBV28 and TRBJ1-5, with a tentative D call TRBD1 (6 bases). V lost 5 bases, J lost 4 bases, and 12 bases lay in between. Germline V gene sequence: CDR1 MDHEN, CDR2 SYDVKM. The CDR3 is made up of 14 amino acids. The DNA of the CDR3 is TGTGCCAGCAGTCCCTTCCAGGGGAATCAGCCCCAGCATTTT. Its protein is CASSPFQGNQPQHF.

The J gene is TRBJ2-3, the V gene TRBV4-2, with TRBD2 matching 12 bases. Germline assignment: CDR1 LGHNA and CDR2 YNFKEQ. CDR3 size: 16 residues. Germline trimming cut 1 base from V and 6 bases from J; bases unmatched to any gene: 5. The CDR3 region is CASSQALAGGEDTQYF. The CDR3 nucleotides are TGTGCCAGCAGCCAAGCCCTAGCGGGAGGGGAGGATACGCAGTATTTT.

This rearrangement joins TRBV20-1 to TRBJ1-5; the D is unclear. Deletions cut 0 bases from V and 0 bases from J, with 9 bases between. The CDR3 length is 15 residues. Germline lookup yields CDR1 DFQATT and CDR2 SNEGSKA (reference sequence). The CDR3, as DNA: TGCAGTGCTAGAGATCAACGTTTTAGCAATCAGCCCCAGCATTTT. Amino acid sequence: CSARDQRFSNQPQHF.

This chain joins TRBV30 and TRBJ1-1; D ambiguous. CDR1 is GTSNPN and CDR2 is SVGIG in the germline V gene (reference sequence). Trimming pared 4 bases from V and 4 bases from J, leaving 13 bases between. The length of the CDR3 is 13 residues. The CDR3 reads CAWIQREATEAFF. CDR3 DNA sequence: TGTGCCTGGATCCAAAGGGAGGCCACTGAAGCTTTCTTT.

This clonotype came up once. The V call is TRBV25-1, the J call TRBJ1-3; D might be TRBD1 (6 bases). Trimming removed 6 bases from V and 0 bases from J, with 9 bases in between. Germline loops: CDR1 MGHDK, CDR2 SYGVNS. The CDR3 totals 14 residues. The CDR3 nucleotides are TGTGCCAGCAGGGGGACAAGCTCTGGAAACACCATATATTTT. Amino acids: CASRGTSSGNTIYF.

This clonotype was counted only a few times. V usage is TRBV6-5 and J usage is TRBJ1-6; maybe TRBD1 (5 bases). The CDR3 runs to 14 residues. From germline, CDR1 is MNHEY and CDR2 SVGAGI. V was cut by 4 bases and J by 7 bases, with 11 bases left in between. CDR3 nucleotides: TGTGCCAGCAGTTCGGGACTACCGAATTCACCCCTCCACTTT. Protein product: CASSSGLPNSPLHF.

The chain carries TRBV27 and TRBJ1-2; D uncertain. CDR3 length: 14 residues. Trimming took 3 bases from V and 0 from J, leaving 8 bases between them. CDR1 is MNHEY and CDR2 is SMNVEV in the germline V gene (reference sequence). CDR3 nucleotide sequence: TGTGCCAGCAGTTTCCTGGGTACTAACTATGGCTACACCTTC. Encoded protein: CASSFLGTNYGYTF.

DNA for the CDR3: TGTGCCAGCAGCTTTGGGGGCCAGGCTTTGCCGAACACCGGGGAGCTGTTTTTT. It specifies CASSFGGQALPNTGELFF. The V gene is TRBV7-8, the J gene TRBJ2-2; possible D gene TRBD1, 6 bases. With 3 bases removed from V and 0 bases from J, the gap between germline ends came to 17 bases. The CDR3 spans 18 residues. The germline gives CDR1 SGHVS, CDR2 FQNEAQ.

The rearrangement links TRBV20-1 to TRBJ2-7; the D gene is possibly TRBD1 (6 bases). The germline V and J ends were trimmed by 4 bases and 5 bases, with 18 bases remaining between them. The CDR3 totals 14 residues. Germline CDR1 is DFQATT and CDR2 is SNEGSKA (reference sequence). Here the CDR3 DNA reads TGCAGTGCTAAGATGGCCGGCAGGGGTCACGAGCAGTACTTC. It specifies CSAKMAGRGHEQYF.

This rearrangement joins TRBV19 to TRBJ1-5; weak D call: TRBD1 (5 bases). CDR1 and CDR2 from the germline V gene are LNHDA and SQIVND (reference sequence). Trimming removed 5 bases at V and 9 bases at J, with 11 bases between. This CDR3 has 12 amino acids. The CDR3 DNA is TGTGCCAGTAGTCCCCAGGGCGGGCCCCAGCATTTT. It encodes CASSPQGGPQHF.

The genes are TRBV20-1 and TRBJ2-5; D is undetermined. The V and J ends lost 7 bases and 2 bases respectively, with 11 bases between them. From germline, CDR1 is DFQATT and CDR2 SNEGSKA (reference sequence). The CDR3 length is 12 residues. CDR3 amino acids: CSVELLQETQYF. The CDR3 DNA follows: TGCAGTGTTGAACTCCTTCAAGAGACCCAGTACTTC.

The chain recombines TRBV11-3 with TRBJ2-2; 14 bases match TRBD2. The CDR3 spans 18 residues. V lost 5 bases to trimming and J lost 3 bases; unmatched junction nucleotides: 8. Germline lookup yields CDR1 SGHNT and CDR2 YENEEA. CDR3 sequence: CASSPRLAGGRDTGELFF. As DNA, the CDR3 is TGTGCCAGCAGCCCCAGACTAGCGGGGGGGCGCGACACCGGGGAGCTGTTTTTT.

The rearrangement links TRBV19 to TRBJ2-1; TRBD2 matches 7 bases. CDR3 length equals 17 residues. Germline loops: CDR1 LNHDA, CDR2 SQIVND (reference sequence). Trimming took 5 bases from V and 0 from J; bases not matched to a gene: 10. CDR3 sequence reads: CASSLRTSGNSYNEQFF. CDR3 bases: TGTGCCAGTAGTCTCAGGACTAGTGGAAACTCCTACAATGAGCAGTTCTTC.

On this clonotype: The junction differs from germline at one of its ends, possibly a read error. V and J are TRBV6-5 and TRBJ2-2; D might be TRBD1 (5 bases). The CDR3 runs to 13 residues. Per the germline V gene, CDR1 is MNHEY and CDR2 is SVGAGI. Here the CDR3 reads CTSSSQGTGELFF. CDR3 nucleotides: TGTACCAGCAGTTCCCAGGGAACCGGGGAGCTGTTTTTT.